This is a list of T cell receptor beta chains from one sample in a study of T-cell memory formation after mild COVID-19. Each CDR3 protein is one row after TCRdb ran MiXCR on the 5' RACE reads. The sample includes 400,000 to 500,000 distinct CDR3 sequences, roughly 20% of them seen just once. The specimen sequenced was PBMCs or a T cell subset sorted from them (not recorded which). The receptors originated from an adult woman who had mild COVID-19 (a few samples of this study predate the infection). Cell type and time point are not known. Both conserved end residues are part of each CDR3.

v_call	j_call	cdr3_aa
TRBV5-1	TRBJ2-7	CASTGTVSYEQYF
TRBV6-2/TRBV6-3	TRBJ1-1	CASGNLRTGTNTEAFF
TRBV6-2/TRBV6-3	TRBJ2-7	CATRGTGSYEQYF
TRBV3-1	TRBJ2-3	CASSQASGVADTQYF
TRBV20-1	TRBJ2-4	CSAGDGGGKNIQYF
TRBV7-2	TRBJ2-7	CASSLFLSLEQYF
TRBV5-1	TRBJ2-3	CASSLALHTDTQYF
TRBV3-1	TRBJ2-1	CASETSGRGNEQFF
TRBV4-1	TRBJ1-1	CASSQGEGVGTEAFF
TRBV28	TRBJ1-2	CASRSDRVSGGYTF
TRBV2	TRBJ1-4	CASKRDSGNEKLFF
TRBV6-5	TRBJ1-5	CASSYSQGVQPQHF
TRBV6-6	TRBJ2-1	CASSPGALAMNEQFF
TRBV29-1	TRBJ1-1	CSVGGRNTEAFF
TRBV2	TRBJ2-5	CASSEASRGSAETQYF
TRBV4-1	TRBJ1-5	CASSQAVVQPQHF
TRBV9	TRBJ2-3	CASSGQGSRTDTQYF
TRBV29-1	TRBJ2-3	CSVELVDTQYF
TRBV12-3/TRBV12-4	TRBJ2-5	CASTPGRPIGQETQYF
TRBV7-9	TRBJ2-4	CASSPRQGYSKNIQYF
TRBV24-1	TRBJ1-5	CATSEPGQPQHF
TRBV11-2	TRBJ1-1	CASRRQGQMNTEAFF
TRBV7-9	TRBJ1-1	CASSSRVSAEAFF